These 5 T cell receptor beta chains were sequenced from one sample in a study of blood T cell repertoires in COVID-19. Using immunoSEQ multiplex PCR, the repertoire was profiled, and TCRdb retains in-frame clones only, with some absent. The data show about 360,000 clones, 86% seen once. Sequenced material: peripheral blood. Receptor source: a woman in her sixties with COVID-19, enrolled during active disease.

The rearrangement links TRBV7-2 to TRBJ2-3; D is undetermined. CDR3 length equals 14 residues. Trimming removed 1 base at V and 3 bases at J, with 8 bases between. Germline CDR1 and CDR2: SGHTA and FQGNSA. Written as DNA, the CDR3 is TGTGCCAGCAGCTTAGTAATTTCGACAGATACGCAGTATTTT. It yields the protein CASSLVISTDTQYF.

The rearrangement links TRBV19 to TRBJ2-3, with D possibly TRBD2 on 6 matching bases. There are 14 residues in the CDR3. Germline V gives CDR1 LNHDA, CDR2 SQIVND (reference sequence). V was cut by 7 bases and J by 0 bases, with 11 bases left in between. CDR3 bases: TGTGCCAGTAAGGCCGGGGGAAGCACAGATACGCAGTATTTT. Encoded protein: CASKAGGSTDTQYF.

This clone was seen a single time. The chain couples TRBV9 to TRBJ1-2; D gene uncertain. V was shortened by 0 bases and J by 1 base, with 7 bases between the two germline ends. CDR1 and CDR2 (germline): SGDLS, YYNGEE. This CDR3 region has 14 residues. CDR3 nucleotides: TGTGCCAGCAGCGTAGGGAGGGTTAACTATGGCTACACCTTC. Its protein product is CASSVGRVNYGYTF.

The chain joins TRBV7-9 to TRBJ1-1; D gene ambiguous. Trimming removed 7 bases at V and 2 bases at J, with 11 bases between. CDR3 length: 13 amino acids. Germline values: CDR1 SEHNR, CDR2 FQNEAQ (reference sequence). CDR3 residues: CASTDTVNTEAFF. The CDR3 nucleotides read TGTGCCAGCACCGACACCGTTAACACTGAAGCTTTCTTT.

The chain has TRBV5-5 and TRBJ1-5, with TRBD1 matching 7 bases. V trimming: 2 bases; J trimming: 4 bases; junction bases outside the gene matches: 3. The CDR3 consists of 14 residues. In germline, CDR1 is SGHKS, CDR2 YYEKEE (reference sequence). CDR3 protein: CASSFDRANQPQHF. The CDR3 nucleotides are TGTGCCAGCAGCTTCGACAGGGCTAATCAGCCCCAGCATTTT.